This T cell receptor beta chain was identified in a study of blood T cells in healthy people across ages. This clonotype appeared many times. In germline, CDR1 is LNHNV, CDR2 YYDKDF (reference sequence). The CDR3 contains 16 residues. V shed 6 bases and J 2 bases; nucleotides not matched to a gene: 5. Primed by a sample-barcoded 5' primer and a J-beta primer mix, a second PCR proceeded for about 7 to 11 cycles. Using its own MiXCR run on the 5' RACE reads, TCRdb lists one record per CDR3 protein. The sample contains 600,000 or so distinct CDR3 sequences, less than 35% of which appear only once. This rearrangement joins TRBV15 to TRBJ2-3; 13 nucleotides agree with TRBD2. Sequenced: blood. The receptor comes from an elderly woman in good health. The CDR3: CATSSGTSGTTDTQYF. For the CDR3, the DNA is TGTGCCACCAGTAGCGGGACTAGCGGGACCACAGATACGCAGTATTTT.